This T cell receptor (beta chain) was captured by sequencing in a study of human T cells and chemical hapten exposure. Study-level points and caveats: There were significantly more large CDR3 similarity clusters among expanded TCRs than among controls. Counts of TCRs above 1 in 1000 frequency stayed unchanged with DPC sensitization.

CDR3 length: 13 residues. V was pared by 2 bases and J by 6 bases, with 0 bases of the junction left unmatched. The germline gives CDR1 MNHEY, CDR2 SVGAGI. Unique molecular identifiers were linked by the library to individual cDNA molecules. MiXCR was run by TCRdb on the RACE reads, yielding one entry per CDR3 protein. The table lists fewer than 95,000 distinct CDR3 sequences, approximately 11% of them singletons. This clonotype was detected only a few times. Its antigen is unidentified. This sample's time point: patch test 2, 6 weeks after DPC sensitization. Described treatment: therapeutic diphenylcyclopropenone sensitization with weekly scalp DPC.

The material sequenced was whole blood, taken in connection with sensitization to the hapten diphenylcyclopropenone (DPC). The sequence was obtained from a man aged 40-55 years with alopecia areata. Some clones in this sample may be carry-over from other donors' samples. The chain carries TRBV6-5 and TRBJ2-2; 7 bases match TRBD1. The CDR3 here is CASSYQGAGELFF. The CDR3 DNA reads as TGTGCCAGCAGTTACCAGGGGGCCGGGGAGCTGTTTTTT.